This TCR beta chain was recovered during a study of a mutant IDH1 vaccine in newly diagnosed glioma. General study points: Pseudoprogression appeared independent of alterations in top peripheral clonotypes.

With respect to this clone: Its cognate antigen is unknown.

Stated time point: week 47, end of study. Each vaccine dose was 300 ug of mutant IDH1 20-mer peptide, with topical imiquimod. At weeks 1, 3, 5, 7, 11, 15, 19 and 23, patients received a vaccination, eight in all. The study enrolled donors with new WHO grade 3 or 4 IDH1-mutant, ATRX-lost astrocytomas. Measured with immunoSEQ multiplex PCR; TCRdb has only the in-frame clones, and not every one. Among 30,000 or so clones listed, about 86% were seen once. The sequence derives from a man under 40 with glioma. The starting material was PBMCs, obtained from a glioma patient whose treatment included an IDH1 peptide vaccine.

In DNA form, the CDR3 reads TGTGCCAGCAGCCGAGACAGGGGGCGAGAAGCTTTCTTT. Its protein product is CASSRDRGREAFF. The V gene is TRBV7-3, the J gene TRBJ1-1; 10 bases match TRBD1. CDR1 and CDR2 from the germline V gene are SGHTA and FQGTGA. V was pared by 5 bases and J by 8 bases, with 5 bases of the junction left unmatched. The CDR3 is 13 residues long.